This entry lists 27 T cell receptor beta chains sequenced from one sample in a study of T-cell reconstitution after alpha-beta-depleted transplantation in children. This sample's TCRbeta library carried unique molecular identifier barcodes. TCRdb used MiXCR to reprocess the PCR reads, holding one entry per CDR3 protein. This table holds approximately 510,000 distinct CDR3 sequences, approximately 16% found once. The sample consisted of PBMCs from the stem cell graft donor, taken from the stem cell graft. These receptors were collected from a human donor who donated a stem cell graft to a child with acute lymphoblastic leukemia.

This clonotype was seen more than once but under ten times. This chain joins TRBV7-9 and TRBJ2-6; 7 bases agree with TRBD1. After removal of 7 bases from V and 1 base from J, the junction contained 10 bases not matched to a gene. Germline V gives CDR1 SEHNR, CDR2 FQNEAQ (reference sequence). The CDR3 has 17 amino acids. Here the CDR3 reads CASNTKGQLSGANVLTF. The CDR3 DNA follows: TGTGCCAGCAACACTAAGGGACAGCTTTCTGGGGCCAACGTCCTGACTTTC. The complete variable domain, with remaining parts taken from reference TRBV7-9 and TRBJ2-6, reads DTGVSQNPRHKITKRGQNVTFRCDPISEHNRLYWYRQTLGQGPEFLTYFQNEAQLEKSRLLSDRFSAERPKGSFSTLEIQRTEQGDSAMYLCASNTKGQLSGANVLTFGAGSRLTVL.

The CDR3 protein is CASSYKLNTEAFF. CDR3 coding DNA: TGTGCCAGCAGTTATAAACTGAACACTGAAGCTTTCTTT. The chain combines TRBV6-6 with TRBJ1-1; no reliable D call. The CDR3 length is 13 residues. Germline V gene lookup returns CDR1 MNHNY and CDR2 SVGAGI (reference sequence). V was pared by 3 bases and J by 0 bases, with 5 bases between.

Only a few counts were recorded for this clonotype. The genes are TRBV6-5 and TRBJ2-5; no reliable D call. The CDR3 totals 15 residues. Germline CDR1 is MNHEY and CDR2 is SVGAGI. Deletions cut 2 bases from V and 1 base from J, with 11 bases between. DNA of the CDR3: TGTGCCAGCAGTTACGGGATGGGTTCCCAAGAGACCCAGTACTTC. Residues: CASSYGMGSQETQYF.

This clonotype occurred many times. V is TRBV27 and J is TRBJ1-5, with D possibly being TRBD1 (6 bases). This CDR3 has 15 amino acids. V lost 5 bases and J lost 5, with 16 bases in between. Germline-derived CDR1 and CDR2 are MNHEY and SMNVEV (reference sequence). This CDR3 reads CASSHYTGKDQPQHF. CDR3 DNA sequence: TGTGCCAGCAGTCACTACACAGGGAAGGATCAGCCCCAGCATTTT.

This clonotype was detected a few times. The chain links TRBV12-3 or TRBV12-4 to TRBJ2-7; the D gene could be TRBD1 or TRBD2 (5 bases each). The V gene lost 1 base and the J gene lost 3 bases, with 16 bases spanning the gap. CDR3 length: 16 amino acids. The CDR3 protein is CASSLERDVRGYEQYF. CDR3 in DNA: TGTGCCAGCAGTTTAGAGAGGGACGTACGGGGCTACGAGCAGTACTTC.

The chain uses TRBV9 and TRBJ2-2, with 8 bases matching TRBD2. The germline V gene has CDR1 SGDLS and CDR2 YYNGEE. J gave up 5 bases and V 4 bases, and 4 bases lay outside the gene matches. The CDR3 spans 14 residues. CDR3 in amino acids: CASSPLAGTGELFF. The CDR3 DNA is TGTGCCAGCAGCCCATTAGCGGGAACCGGGGAGCTGTTTTTT.

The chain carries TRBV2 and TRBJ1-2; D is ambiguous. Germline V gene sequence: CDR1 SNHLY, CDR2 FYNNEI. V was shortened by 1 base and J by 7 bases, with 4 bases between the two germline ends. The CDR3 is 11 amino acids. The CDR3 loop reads CASSEEAGYTF. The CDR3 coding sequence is TGTGCCAGCAGTGAAGAGGCTGGCTACACCTTC. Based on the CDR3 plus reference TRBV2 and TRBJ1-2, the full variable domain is EPEVTQTPSHQVTQMGQEVILRCVPISNHLYFYWYRQILGQKVEFLVSFYNNEISEKSEIFDDQFSVERPDGSNFTLKIRSTKLEDSAMYFCASSEEAGYTFGSGTRLTVV.

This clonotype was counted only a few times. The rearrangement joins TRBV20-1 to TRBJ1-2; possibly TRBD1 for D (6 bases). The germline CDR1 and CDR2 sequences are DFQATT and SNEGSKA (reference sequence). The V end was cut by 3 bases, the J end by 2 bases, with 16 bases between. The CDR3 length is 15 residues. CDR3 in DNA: TGCAGTGCTAGGTTTGCAGGGGCGGAAAACTATGGCTACACCTTC. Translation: CSARFAGAENYGYTF.

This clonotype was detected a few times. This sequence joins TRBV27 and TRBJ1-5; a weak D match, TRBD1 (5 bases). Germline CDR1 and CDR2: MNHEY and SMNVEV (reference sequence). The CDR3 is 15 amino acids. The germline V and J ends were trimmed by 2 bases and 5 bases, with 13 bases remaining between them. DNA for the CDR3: TGTGCCAGCAGTTTACGTGTGGGGACGGATCAGCCCCAGCATTTT. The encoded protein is CASSLRVGTDQPQHF.

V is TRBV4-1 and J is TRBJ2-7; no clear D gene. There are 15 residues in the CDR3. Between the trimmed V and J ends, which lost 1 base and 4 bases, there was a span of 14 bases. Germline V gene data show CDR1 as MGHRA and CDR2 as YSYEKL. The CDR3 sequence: CASSQVSLSWYEQYF. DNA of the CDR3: TGCGCCAGCAGCCAAGTGTCCCTATCTTGGTACGAGCAGTACTTC.

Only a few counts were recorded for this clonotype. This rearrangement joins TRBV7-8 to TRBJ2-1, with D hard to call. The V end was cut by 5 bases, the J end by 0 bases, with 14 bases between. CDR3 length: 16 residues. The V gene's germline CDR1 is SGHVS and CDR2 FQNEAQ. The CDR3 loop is CASSTITLSSYNEQFF. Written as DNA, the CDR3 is TGTGCCAGCAGCACCATTACACTTAGCTCCTACAATGAGCAGTTCTTC.

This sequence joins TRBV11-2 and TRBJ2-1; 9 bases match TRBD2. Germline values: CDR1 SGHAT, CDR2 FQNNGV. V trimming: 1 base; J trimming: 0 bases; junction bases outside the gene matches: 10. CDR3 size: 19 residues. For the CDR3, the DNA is TGTGCCAGCAGCTTAGGGGACTGGACTAGCGAGAGCTCCTACAATGAGCAGTTCTTC. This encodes CASSLGDWTSESSYNEQFF.

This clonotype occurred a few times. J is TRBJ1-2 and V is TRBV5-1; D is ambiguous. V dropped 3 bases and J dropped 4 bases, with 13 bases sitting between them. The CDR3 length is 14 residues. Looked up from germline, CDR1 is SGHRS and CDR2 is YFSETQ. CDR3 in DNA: TGCGCCAGCAGCTGGGAGGCGGGAACCTATGGCTACACCTTC. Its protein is CASSWEAGTYGYTF.

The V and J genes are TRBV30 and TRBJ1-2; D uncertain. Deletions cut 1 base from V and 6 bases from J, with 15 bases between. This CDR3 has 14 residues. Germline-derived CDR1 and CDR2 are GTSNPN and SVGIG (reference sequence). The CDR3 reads CAWSAREGRDGYTF. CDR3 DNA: TGTGCCTGGAGTGCCCGAGAGGGAAGAGATGGCTACACCTTC.

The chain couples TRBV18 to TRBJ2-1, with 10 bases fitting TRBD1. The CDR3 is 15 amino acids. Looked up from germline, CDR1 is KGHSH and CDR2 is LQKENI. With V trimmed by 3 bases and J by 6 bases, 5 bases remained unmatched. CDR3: CASSPDRGPSNEQFF. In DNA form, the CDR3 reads TGTGCCAGCTCACCCGACAGGGGGCCCTCCAATGAGCAGTTCTTC.

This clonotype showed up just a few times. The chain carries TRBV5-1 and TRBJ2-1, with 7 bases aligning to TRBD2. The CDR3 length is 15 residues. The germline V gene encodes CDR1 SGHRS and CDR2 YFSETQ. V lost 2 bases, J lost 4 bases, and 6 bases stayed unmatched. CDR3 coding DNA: TGCGCCAGCAGCTTTGCGGGAGCTGATTACAATGAGCAGTTCTTC. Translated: CASSFAGADYNEQFF.

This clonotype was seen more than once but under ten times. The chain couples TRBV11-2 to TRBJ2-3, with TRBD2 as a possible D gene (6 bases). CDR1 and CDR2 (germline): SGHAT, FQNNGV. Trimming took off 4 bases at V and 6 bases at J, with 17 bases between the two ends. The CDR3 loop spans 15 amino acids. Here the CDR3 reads CASSSTRGGQDTQYF. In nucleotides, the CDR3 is TGTGCCAGCAGCTCGACTCGGGGAGGCCAGGATACGCAGTATTTT.

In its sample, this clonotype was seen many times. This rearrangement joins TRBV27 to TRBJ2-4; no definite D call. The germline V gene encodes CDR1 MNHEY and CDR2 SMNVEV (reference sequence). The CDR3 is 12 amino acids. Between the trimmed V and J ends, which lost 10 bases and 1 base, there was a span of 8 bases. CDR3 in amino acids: CAIASAKNIQYF. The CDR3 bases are TGTGCCATCGCCTCCGCCAAAAACATTCAGTACTTC.

CDR3 nucleotide sequence: TGTGCCAGCAGCTTAGGGGTACAAGAGCAGTACTTC. This encodes CASSLGVQEQYF. The chain has TRBV7-9 and TRBJ2-7; D remains ambiguous. This CDR3 spans 12 amino acids. Germline CDR1 reads SEHNR; CDR2 reads FQNEAQ (reference sequence). The V end was cut by 1 base, the J end by 7 bases, with 8 bases between. Drawing the rest from reference TRBV7-9 and TRBJ2-7, the complete variable domain is DTGVSQNPRHKITKRGQNVTFRCDPISEHNRLYWYRQTLGQGPEFLTYFQNEAQLEKSRLLSDRFSAERPKGSFSTLEIQRTEQGDSAMYLCASSLGVQEQYFGPGTRLTVT.

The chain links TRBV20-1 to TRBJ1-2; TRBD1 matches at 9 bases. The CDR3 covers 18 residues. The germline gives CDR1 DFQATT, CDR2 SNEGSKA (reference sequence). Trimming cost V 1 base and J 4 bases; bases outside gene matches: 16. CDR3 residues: CSARVGSIGDRAIYGYTF. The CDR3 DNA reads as TGCAGTGCTAGAGTGGGGTCCATCGGGGACAGGGCCATCTATGGCTACACCTTC.

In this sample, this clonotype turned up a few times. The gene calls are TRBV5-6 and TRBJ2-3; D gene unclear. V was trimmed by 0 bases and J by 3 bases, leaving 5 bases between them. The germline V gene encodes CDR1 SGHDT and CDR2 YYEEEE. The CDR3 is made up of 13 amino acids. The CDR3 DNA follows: TGTGCCAGCAGCTTGGCAAGAACAGATACGCAGTATTTT. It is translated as CASSLARTDTQYF.

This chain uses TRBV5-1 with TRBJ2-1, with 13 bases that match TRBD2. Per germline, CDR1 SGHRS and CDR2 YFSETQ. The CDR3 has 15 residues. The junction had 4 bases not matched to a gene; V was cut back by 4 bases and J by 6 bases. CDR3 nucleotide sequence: TGCGCCAGCAGCATACTAGCGGGAGGGAGCAATGAGCAGTTCTTC. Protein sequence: CASSILAGGSNEQFF.

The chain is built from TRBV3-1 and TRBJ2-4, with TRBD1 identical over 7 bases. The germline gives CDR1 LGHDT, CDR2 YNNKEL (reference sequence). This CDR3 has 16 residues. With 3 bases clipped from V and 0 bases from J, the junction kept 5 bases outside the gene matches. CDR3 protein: CASSQGDSLAKNIQYF. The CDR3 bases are TGTGCCAGCAGCCAGGGGGACAGTCTAGCCAAAAACATTCAGTACTTC.

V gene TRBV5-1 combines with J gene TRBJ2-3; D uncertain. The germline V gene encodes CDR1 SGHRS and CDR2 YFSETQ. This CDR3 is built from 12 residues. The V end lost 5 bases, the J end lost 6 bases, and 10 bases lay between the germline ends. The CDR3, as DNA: TGCGCCAGCAGACCTCAGACGGATACGCAGTATTTT. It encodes CASRPQTDTQYF. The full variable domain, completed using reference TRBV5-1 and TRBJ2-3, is KAGVTQTPRYLIKTRGQQVTLSCSPISGHRSVSWYQQTPGQGLQFLFEYFSETQRNKGNFPGRFSGRQFSNSRSEMNVSTLELGDSALYLCASRPQTDTQYFGPGTRLTVL.

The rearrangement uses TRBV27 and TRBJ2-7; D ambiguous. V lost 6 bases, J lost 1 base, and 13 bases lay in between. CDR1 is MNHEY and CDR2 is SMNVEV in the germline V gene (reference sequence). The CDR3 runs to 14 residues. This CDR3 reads CASSFQGLSYEQYF. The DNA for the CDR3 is TGTGCCAGCAGCTTTCAAGGTTTATCCTACGAGCAGTACTTC.

CDR3 region: CASSLRYRAGANVLTF. For the CDR3, the DNA is TGTGCCAGCAGCTTGCGCTACAGGGCTGGGGCCAACGTCCTGACTTTC. The rearrangement uses TRBV5-6 and TRBJ2-6; D is possibly TRBD1 (6 bases). With 1 base removed from V and 2 bases from J, the gap between germline ends came to 10 bases. This CDR3 region has 16 residues. Per germline, CDR1 SGHDT and CDR2 YYEEEE.

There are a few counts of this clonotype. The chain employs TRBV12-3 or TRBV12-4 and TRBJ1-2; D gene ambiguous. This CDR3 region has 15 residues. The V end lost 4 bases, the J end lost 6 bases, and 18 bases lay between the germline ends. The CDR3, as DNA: TGTGCCAGCAGTTCCCTAGGAGTCCTGACCCATGGCTACACCTTC. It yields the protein CASSSLGVLTHGYTF.